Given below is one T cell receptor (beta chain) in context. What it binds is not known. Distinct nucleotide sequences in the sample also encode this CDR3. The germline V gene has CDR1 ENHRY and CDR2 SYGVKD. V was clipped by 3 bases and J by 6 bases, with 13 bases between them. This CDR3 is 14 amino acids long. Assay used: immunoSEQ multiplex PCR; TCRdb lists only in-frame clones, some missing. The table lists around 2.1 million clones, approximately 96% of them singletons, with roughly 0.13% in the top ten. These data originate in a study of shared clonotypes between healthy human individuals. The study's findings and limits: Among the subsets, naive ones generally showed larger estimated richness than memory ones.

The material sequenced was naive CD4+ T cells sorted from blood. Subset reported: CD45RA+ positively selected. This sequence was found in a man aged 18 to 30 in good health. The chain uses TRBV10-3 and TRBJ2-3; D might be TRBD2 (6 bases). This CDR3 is CAISESAAGDTQYF. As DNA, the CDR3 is TGTGCCATCAGTGAATCCGCCGCGGGGGATACGCAGTATTTT.